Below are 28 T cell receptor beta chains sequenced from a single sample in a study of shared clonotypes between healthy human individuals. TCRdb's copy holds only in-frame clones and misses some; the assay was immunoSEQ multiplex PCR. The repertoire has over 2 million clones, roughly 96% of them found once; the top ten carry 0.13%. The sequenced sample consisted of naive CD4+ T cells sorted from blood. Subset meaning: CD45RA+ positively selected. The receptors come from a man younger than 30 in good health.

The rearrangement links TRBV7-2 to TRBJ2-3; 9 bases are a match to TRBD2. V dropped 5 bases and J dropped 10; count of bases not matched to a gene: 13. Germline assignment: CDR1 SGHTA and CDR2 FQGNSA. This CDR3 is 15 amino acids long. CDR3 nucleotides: TGTGCCAGCAGCACGACTAGCGGAACCCTCAGTGCGCAGTATTTT. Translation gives CASSTTSGTLSAQYF.

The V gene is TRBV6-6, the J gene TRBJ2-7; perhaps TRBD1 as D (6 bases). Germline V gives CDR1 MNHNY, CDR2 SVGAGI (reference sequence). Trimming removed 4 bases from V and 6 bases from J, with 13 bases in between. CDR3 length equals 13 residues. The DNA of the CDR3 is TGTGCCAGCAGTTCATATTCAGGGGCCGAGCAGTACTTC. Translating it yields CASSSYSGAEQYF.

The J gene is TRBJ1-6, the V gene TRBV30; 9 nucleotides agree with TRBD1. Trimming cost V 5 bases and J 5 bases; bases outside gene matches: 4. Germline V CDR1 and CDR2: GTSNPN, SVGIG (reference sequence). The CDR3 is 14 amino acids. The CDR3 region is CAWGTGYNNSPLHF. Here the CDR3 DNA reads TGTGCCTGGGGGACAGGGTATAATAATTCACCCCTCCACTTT.

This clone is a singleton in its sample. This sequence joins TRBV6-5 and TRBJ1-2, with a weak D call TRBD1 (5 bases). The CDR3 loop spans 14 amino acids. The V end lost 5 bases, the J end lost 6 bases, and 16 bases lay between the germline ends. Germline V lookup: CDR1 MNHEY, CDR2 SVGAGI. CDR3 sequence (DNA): TGTGCCAGCAGTCGAGGGGCTGGTCTAGATGGCTACACCTTC. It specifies CASSRGAGLDGYTF.

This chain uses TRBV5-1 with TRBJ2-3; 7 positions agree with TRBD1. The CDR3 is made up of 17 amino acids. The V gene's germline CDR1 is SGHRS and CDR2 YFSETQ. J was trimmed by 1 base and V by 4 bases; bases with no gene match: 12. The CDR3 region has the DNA TGCGCCAGCAGCGCATTGACAGGGTCCGGAGGCACAGATACGCAGTATTTT. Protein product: CASSALTGSGGTDTQYF.

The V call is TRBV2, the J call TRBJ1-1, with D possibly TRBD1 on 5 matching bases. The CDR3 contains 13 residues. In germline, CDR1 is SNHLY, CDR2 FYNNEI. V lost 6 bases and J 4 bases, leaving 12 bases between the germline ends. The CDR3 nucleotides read TGTGCCAGCAGAGCAGGAGGGGCCACTGAAGCTTTCTTT. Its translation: CASRAGGATEAFF.

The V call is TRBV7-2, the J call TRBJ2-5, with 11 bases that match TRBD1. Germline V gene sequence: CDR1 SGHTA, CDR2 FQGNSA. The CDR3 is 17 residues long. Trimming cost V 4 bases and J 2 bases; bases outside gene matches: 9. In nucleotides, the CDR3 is TGTGCCAGCAGCTCCCGCTCGGGGACAGGGGGGCAAGAGACCCAGTACTTC. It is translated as CASSSRSGTGGQETQYF.

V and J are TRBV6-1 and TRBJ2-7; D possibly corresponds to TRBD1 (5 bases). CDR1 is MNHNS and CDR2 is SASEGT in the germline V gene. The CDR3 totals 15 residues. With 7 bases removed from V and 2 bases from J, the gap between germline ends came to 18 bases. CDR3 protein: CASILTGPSTYEQYF. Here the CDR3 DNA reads TGTGCCAGCATTCTCACAGGTCCCTCTACCTACGAGCAGTACTTC.

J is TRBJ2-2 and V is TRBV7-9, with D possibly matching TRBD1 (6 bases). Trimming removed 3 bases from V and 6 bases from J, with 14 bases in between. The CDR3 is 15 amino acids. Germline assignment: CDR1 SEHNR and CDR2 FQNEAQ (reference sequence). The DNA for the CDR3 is TGTGCCAGCAGCTTCGAGACAGGAGGTTCCGGGGAGCTGTTTTTT. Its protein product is CASSFETGGSGELFF.

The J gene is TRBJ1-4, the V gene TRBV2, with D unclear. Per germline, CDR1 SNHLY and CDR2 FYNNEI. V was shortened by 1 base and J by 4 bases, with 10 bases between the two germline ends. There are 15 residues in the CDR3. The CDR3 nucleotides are TGTGCCAGCAGTGAAGAGGCTATTGATAATGAAAAACTGTTTTTT. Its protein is CASSEEAIDNEKLFF.

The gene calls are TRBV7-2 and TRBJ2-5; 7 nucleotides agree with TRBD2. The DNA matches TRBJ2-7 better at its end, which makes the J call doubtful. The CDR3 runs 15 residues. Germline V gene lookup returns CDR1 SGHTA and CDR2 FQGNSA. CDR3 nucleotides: TGTGCCAGCAGCTTATACGGCGGGAGAACGGGCGAGCAGTACTTC. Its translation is CASSLYGGRTGEQYF.

CDR3 bases: TGTGCCAGCAGCTTAGACGGGTGGGGTCTAGCGAACACCGGGGAGCTGTTTTTT. It specifies CASSLDGWGLANTGELFF. V is TRBV7-9 and J is TRBJ2-2; D is uncertain. Trimming stripped 1 base from V and 0 bases from J, with 15 bases between. Germline CDR1 is SEHNR and CDR2 is FQNEAQ (reference sequence). This CDR3 spans 18 amino acids.

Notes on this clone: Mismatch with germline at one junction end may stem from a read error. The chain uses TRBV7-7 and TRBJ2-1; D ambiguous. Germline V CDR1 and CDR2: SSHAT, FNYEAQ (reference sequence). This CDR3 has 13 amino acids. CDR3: CASSFATTGEQFF. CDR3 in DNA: TGTGCTAGCAGCTTTGCCACGACTGGTGAGCAGTTCTTC.

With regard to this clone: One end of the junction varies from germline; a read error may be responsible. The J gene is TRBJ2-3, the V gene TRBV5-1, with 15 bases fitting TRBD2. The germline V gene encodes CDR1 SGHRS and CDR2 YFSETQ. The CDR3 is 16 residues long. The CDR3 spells CASSRGLAGGPDTQYF. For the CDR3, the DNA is TGCGCCAGCAGCCGCGGACTAGCGGGGGGGCCAGACACGCAGTATTTT. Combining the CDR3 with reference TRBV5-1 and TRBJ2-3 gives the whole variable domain KAGVTQTPRYLIKTRGQQVTLSCSPISGHRSVSWYQQTPGQGLQFLFEYFSETQRNKGNFPGRFSGRQFSNSRSEMNVSTLELGDSALYLCASSRGLAGGPDTQYFGPGTRLTVL.

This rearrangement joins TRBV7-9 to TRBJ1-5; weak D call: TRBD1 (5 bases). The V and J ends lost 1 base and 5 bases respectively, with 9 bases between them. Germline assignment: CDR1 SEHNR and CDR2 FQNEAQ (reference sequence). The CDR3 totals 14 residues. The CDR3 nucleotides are TGTGCCAGCAGCTTAGGACAGCTCTATCAGCCCCAGCATTTT. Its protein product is CASSLGQLYQPQHF.

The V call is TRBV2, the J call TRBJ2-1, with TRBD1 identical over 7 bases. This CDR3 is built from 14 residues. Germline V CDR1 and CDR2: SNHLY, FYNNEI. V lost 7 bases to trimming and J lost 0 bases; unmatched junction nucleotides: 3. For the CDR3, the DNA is TGTGCCAGCATACAGGGGAGCTCCTACAATGAGCAGTTCTTC. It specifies CASIQGSSYNEQFF.

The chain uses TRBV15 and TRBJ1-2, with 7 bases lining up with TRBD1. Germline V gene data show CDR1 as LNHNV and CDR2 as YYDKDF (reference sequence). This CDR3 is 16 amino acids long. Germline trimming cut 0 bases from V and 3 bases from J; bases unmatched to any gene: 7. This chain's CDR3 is CATSRDQEGADYGYTF. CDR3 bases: TGTGCCACCAGCAGAGATCAGGAGGGGGCGGACTATGGCTACACCTTC.

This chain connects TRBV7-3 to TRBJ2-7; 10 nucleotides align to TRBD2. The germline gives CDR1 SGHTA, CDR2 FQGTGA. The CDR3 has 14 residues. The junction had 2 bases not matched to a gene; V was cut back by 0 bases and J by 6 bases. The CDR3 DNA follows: TGTGCCAGCAGCTTAACCGGGACTAGCGTCGAGCAGTACTTC. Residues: CASSLTGTSVEQYF.

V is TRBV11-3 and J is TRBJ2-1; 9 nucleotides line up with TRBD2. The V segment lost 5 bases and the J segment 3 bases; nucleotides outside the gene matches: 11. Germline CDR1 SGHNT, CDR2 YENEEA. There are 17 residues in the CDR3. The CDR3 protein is CASSRQRGASSYNEQFF. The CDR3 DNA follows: TGTGCCAGCAGCCGGCAGCGGGGGGCGTCAAGCTACAATGAGCAGTTCTTC.

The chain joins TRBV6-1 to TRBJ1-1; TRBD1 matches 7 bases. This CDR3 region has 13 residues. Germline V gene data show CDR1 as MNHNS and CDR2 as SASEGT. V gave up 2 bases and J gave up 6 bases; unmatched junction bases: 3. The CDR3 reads CASSELGQSEAFF. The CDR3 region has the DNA TGTGCCAGCAGTGAACTGGGACAGTCTGAAGCTTTCTTT.

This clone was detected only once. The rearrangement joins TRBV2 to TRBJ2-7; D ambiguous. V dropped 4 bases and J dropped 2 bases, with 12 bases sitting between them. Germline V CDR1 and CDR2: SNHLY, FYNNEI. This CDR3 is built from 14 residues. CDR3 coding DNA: TGTGCCAGCAGTGTTCCCGACGGAACCTACGAGCAGTACTTC. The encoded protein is CASSVPDGTYEQYF. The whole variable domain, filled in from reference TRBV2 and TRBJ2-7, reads EPEVTQTPSHQVTQMGQEVILRCVPISNHLYFYWYRQILGQKVEFLVSFYNNEISEKSEIFDDQFSVERPDGSNFTLKIRSTKLEDSAMYFCASSVPDGTYEQYFGPGTRLTVT.

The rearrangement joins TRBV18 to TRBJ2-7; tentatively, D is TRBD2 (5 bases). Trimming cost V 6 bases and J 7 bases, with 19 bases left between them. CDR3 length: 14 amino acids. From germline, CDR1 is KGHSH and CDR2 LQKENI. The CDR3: CASSPSYISGEQYF. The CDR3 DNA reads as TGTGCCAGCTCCCCGTCCTACATCTCGGGGGAGCAGTACTTC.

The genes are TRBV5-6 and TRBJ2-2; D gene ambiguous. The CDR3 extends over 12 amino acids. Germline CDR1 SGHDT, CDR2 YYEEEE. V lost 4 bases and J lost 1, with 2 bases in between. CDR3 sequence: CASSRNTGELFF. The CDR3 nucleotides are TGTGCCAGCAGCCGGAACACCGGGGAGCTGTTTTTT.

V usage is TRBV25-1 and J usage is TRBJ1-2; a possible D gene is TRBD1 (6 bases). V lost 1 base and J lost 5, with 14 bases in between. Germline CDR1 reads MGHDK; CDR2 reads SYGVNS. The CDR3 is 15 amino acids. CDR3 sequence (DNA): TGTGCCAGCAGTGAATCAGGACAGATAGTTTATGGCTACACCTTC. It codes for CASSESGQIVYGYTF.

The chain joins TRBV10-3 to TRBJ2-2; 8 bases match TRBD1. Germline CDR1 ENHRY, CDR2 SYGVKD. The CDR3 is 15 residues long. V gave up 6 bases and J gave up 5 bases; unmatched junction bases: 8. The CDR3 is CAISQGARGTGELFF. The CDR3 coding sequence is TGTGCCATCAGCCAGGGGGCCAGGGGGACCGGGGAGCTGTTTTTT.

The CDR3 DNA follows: TGTGCCATCAGAGGAGGGTTGCGGGACGAGCAGTACTTC. Translation gives CAIRGGLRDEQYF. This rearrangement joins TRBV10-3 to TRBJ2-7, with D maybe TRBD2 (6 bases). Trimming removed 6 bases from V and 5 bases from J, with 14 bases in between. Germline CDR1 reads ENHRY; CDR2 reads SYGVKD. CDR3 length: 13 residues.

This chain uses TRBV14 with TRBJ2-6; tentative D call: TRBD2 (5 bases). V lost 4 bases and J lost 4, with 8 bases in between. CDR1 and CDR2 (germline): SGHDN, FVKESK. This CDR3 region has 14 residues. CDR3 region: CASSRGPGANVLTF. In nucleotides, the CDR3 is TGTGCCAGCAGCCGCGGGCCAGGGGCCAACGTCCTGACTTTC.

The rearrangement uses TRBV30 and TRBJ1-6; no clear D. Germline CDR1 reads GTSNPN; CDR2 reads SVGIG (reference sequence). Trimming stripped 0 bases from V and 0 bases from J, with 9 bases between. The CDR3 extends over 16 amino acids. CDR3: CAWSVSMSSYNSPLHF. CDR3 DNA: TGTGCCTGGAGTGTGTCCATGAGCTCCTATAATTCACCCCTCCACTTT.